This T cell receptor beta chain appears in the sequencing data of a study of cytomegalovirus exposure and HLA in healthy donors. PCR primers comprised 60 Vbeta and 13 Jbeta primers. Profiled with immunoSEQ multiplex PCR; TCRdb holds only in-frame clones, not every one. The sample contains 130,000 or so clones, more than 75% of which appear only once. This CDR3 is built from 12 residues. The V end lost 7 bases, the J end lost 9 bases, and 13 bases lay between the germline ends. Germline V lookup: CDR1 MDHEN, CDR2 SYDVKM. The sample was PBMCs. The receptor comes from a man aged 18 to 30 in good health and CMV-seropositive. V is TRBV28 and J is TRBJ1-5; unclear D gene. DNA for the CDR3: TGTGCCAGCAATGTGGTGGAGGGGCCCCAGCATTTT. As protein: CASNVVEGPQHF.